This passage covers 5 T cell receptor beta chains from one sample sequenced in a study of spatial heterogeneity in lung cancer. TCRdb used MiXCR to reprocess the 5' RACE reads, holding one entry per CDR3 protein. The data hold over 50,000 distinct CDR3 sequences, with under 7.5% observed a single time. Noted time point: sample taken at primary tumor resection. The source material was PBMCs, sampled at surgery. These receptors came from a female donor with early-stage non-small cell lung cancer.

This clonotype is classed as medium-sized. V and J are TRBV7-9 and TRBJ1-5; D possibly corresponds to TRBD1 (5 bases). Germline V gene lookup returns CDR1 SEHNR and CDR2 FQNEAQ (reference sequence). The CDR3 contains 15 residues. V was cut by 4 bases and J by 3 bases, with 13 bases left in between. The CDR3: CASSSNTGPNQPQHF. In nucleotides, the CDR3 is TGTGCCAGCAGCTCGAACACAGGCCCCAATCAGCCCCAGCATTTT.

A few counts support this clonotype. As DNA, the CDR3 is TGTGCCAGCAGTGGCCGCGGCGGAGAGACCCAGTACTTC. Its protein is CASSGRGGETQYF. The gene calls are TRBV25-1 and TRBJ2-5; D is unclear. The germline CDR1 and CDR2 sequences are MGHDK and SYGVNS. The CDR3 is 13 residues long. Trimming removed 4 bases at V and 4 bases at J, with 10 bases between.

V gene TRBV5-1 combines with J gene TRBJ2-1; a weak D match, TRBD2 (5 bases). The CDR3 extends over 12 amino acids. The V and J ends lost 4 bases and 10 bases respectively, with 12 bases between them. Germline V gene data show CDR1 as SGHRS and CDR2 as YFSETQ. The CDR3 loop is CASSVTSSEQFF. The CDR3 DNA sequence: TGCGCCAGCAGCGTCACTAGTTCGGAGCAGTTCTTC.

The CDR3 bases are TGTGCCAGCAGTTTAGGGGGCACGACAGGGGTCAACTATGGCTACACCTTC. Protein product: CASSLGGTTGVNYGYTF. This rearrangement joins TRBV12-3 or TRBV12-4 to TRBJ1-2, with 8 positions matching TRBD1. CDR3 length: 17 residues. The junction had 9 bases not matched to a gene; V was cut back by 1 base and J by 2 bases.

This chain links TRBV15 with TRBJ1-6, with D hard to call. The germline CDR1 and CDR2 sequences are LNHNV and YYDKDF (reference sequence). The CDR3 covers 15 residues. V was shortened by 0 bases and J by 9 bases, with 12 bases between the two germline ends. CDR3 DNA: TGTGCCACCAGCAGAGAAGCCCAGGCCGGTTCACCCCTCCACTTT. Its translation is CATSREAQAGSPLHF. The full variable domain, in which reference TRBV15 and TRBJ1-6 provide the parts outside the CDR3, is DAMVIQNPRYQVTQFGKPVTLSCSQTLNHNVMYWYQQKSSQAPKLLFHYYDKDFNNEADTPDNFQSRRPNTSFCFLDIRSPGLGDTAMYLCATSREAQAGSPLHFGNGTRLTVT.